This is a list of T cell receptor beta chains from one sample in a study of T cell responses to AZD1222 COVID-19 vaccine. The table came from immunoSEQ multiplex PCR; TCRdb's copy has only in-frame clones and leaves some out. The sample consists of 100,000 or so clones, roughly 90% of them appearing once. Sequenced here: peripheral blood, sampled on day 0 of AZD1222 vaccination. These receptors all come from an adult in good health. CDR3s include the opening cysteine and the closing phenylalanine or tryptophan. A D gene is named only where the DNA matches it firmly. Expanded clones are given a class, and other clones once, few, many or no size at all.

>TRBV2|TRBJ2-6|TRBD1|.
TGTGCCGGGGCCGCCAGGGACAGGGCCTCTGGGGCCAACGTCCTGACTTTC
CAGAARDRASGANVLTF
>TRBV7-9|TRBJ2-5|.|.
TGTGCCAGCAGCCAAGAGGCGGAGACCCAGTACTTC
CASSQEAETQYF
>TRBV28|TRBJ2-7|TRBD1|.
TGTGCCATTGAAGGCAGGGGGCGCAGGGAGCAGTACTTC
CAIEGRGRREQYF
>TRBV30|TRBJ2-3|.|.
TGTGCCTGGAGACCATTGACCACTAGCACAGATACGCAGTATTTT
CAWRPLTTSTDTQYF
>TRBV18|TRBJ1-5|.|.
TGTGCCAGCTCACAAAACAGGGTTAGCAATCAGCCCCAGCATTTT
CASSQNRVSNQPQHF
>TRBV5-1|TRBJ1-3|.|.
TGCGCCAGCAGCTTGCCAGCGAGCTCTGGAAACACCATATATTTT
CASSLPASSGNTIYF
>TRBV3-1/TRBV3-2|TRBJ1-1|.|.
TGTGCCAGCAGCCAAAGAAGAGGAGCAGTGAACACTGAAGCTTTCTTT
CASSQRRGAVNTEAFF
>TRBV27|TRBJ1-1|.|.
TGTGCCAGCAGTTTGCTTGGGGGGTTATGGATGAACACTGAAGCTTTCTTT
CASSLLGGLWMNTEAFF
>TRBV2|TRBJ1-1|.|once
TGTGCCAGCAGTGTTGTAAAGAGTTACACTGAAGCTTTCTTT
CASSVVKSYTEAFF
>TRBV6-2/TRBV6-3|TRBJ1-1|.|.
TGTGCCAGCAGTACTTCTGGCAGGGGGAACACTGAAGCTTTCTTT
CASSTSGRGNTEAFF
>TRBV4-1|TRBJ2-6|.|.
TGCGCCAGCAGCCAAGTCCCGGGCACTGGGGCCAACGTCCTGACTTTC
CASSQVPGTGANVLTF
>TRBV19|TRBJ2-7|.|.
TGTGCCAGTAGTATTATCTCGGTGGCAGGGGGGACCTACGAGCAGTACTTC
CASSIISVAGGTYEQYF
>TRBV7-3|TRBJ1-1|.|.
TGTGCCAGCAGCTTACAGGGGAGGACTGAAGCTTTCTTT
CASSLQGRTEAFF
>TRBV10-2|TRBJ1-6|.|.
TGCGCCAGCAGTGAAGGGGGGCTGTCACCCCTCCACTTT
CASSEGGLSPLHF
>TRBV6-5|TRBJ1-2|.|.
TGTGCCAGCACCCACTCGGGTGGAGCCTATGGCTACACCTTC
CASTHSGGAYGYTF
>TRBV15|TRBJ1-1|.|.
TGTGCCACCAGCGATAACGTTGGGATGAACACTGAAGCTTTCTTT
CATSDNVGMNTEAFF
>TRBV6-1|TRBJ1-1|.|.
TGTGCCAGCAGTGACGACTGGGGGGTGGCCATGAACACTGAAGCTTTCTTT
CASSDDWGVAMNTEAFF
>TRBV5-1|TRBJ2-5|TRBD2|.
TGCGCCAGCAGCTTGACTAGCGGGTTTTGGACCCAGTACTTC
CASSLTSGFWTQYF
>TRBV6-5|TRBJ1-4|TRBD1|.
TGTGCCAGCAGTCCCCGGGACAGGGAAGAAAAACTGTTTTTT
CASSPRDREEKLFF
>TRBV5-5|TRBJ2-7|TRBD2|.
TGTGCCAGCGGGGCTAATAGCGGGAGATCCTACGAGCAGTACTTC
CASGANSGRSYEQYF
>TRBV15|TRBJ1-1|TRBD1|once
TGTGCCACCAGCAGAGGAGGGGACAGGGGGAACACTGAAGCTTTCTTT
CATSRGGDRGNTEAFF
>TRBV25-1|TRBJ1-2|.|.
TGTGCCAGCAGTGATACCGGCGGCTATGGCTACACCTTC
CASSDTGGYGYTF
>TRBV20-1|TRBJ2-1|.|.
TGCAGTGCAACCCAATTCCATGAGCAGTTCTTC
CSATQFHEQFF
>TRBV27|TRBJ1-6|TRBD1|.
TGTGCCAGCCGCTTTACAGGGGGCGATAATTCACCCCTCCACTTT
CASRFTGGDNSPLHF
>TRBV27|TRBJ2-3|TRBD1|.
TGTGCCAGCAGAACGACAGGGGGCACAGATACGCAGTATTTT
CASRTTGGTDTQYF
>TRBV3-1/TRBV3-2|TRBJ2-3|.|.
TGTGCCAGCAGCCAAACCGGGACGGGGTCAGATACGCAGTATTTT
CASSQTGTGSDTQYF
>TRBV7-2|TRBJ1-2|.|.
TGTGCCAGCAGCTCAGAAGCCTTGGACACAAACTATGGCTACACCTTC
CASSSEALDTNYGYTF
>TRBV6-5|TRBJ1-2|TRBD1|.
TGTGCCAGCAGCCCCGGGACAGGGAACGGTGGCTACACCTTC
CASSPGTGNGGYTF
>TRBV28|TRBJ1-1|.|.
TGTGCCAGCAGTCCCCCGGAGGGTCGAAGGACTGAAGCTTTCTTT
CASSPPEGRRTEAFF
>TRBV4-2|TRBJ1-1|.|.
TGTGCCAGCAGCCAAGAGCAGTATATGAACACTGAAGCTTTCTTT
CASSQEQYMNTEAFF
>TRBV5-8|TRBJ1-4|TRBD1|.
TGTGCCAGCAATGGGGACAGCTTAGAAAAACTGTTTTTT
CASNGDSLEKLFF
>TRBV14|TRBJ1-2|.|.
TGTGCCAGCAGCCAAGCCCCCAGCGCTAACTATGGCTACACCTTC
CASSQAPSANYGYTF
>TRBV27|TRBJ1-2|TRBD1|.
TGTGCCAGCAGTTTATCCCCAGGGGGAAGGTCTGGCTACACCTTC
CASSLSPGGRSGYTF
>TRBV19|TRBJ1-2|.|once
TGTGCCAGTAGACCCGACCAGGGCGCTAACTATGGCTACACCTTC
CASRPDQGANYGYTF
>TRBV2|TRBJ1-4|TRBD1|.
TGTGCCAGCAGCGCAAAACAGGGGACATGGGAAAAACTGTTTTTT
CASSAKQGTWEKLFF
>TRBV20-1|TRBJ1-2|TRBD1|.
TGCAGTGTCTGGGACAGGCGGGGCTACACCTTC
CSVWDRRGYTF
>TRBV21-1|TRBJ2-7|.|.
TGTGCCAGCAGCAGGAGACTACTGGACACTTACGAGCAGTACTTC
CASSRRLLDTYEQYF
>TRBV4-2|TRBJ2-7|TRBD2|.
TGTGCCAGCAGCCAAGAGTTAGGTCTAGCGGGGCCCGAGCAGTACTTC
CASSQELGLAGPEQYF
>TRBV7-3|TRBJ2-7|.|.
TGTGCCAGCAGCTTAACGTCGAGCTCGGGACTTATGTACTTC
CASSLTSSSGLMYF
>TRBV19|TRBJ1-4|.|once
TGTGCCAGTAGTATCGGGCGTCCAACTAATGAAAAACTGTTTTTT
CASSIGRPTNEKLFF
>TRBV5-4|TRBJ2-7|.|.
TGTGCCAGCAGCCCCCCCGAGCCATACGAGCAGTACTTC
CASSPPEPYEQYF
>TRBV7-8|TRBJ1-5|.|.
TGTGCCAGCAGCTCTCGGGTGGGTATGAGCAATCAGCCCCAGCATTTT
CASSSRVGMSNQPQHF